A selection of T cell receptor beta chains follows, all from one sample in a study of molecular identifiers for immune sequencing clone quantification. Using its own MiXCR run on the PCR reads, TCRdb lists one record per CDR3 protein. Among over 550,000 distinct CDR3 sequences listed, roughly 27% were seen once. Specimen: naive CD8+ T cells from blood, with Jurkat cell RNA spiked in. These receptors were obtained from a human donor in good health. Some libraries in this study had Jurkat cell RNA spiked in. Both conserved end residues are part of each CDR3. Each record gives: J gene, D gene, V gene, clone size, CDR3 DNA, CDR3 protein. A D gene is named only where the DNA matches it firmly. Only part of the rows carry a size: once, few, many, or a class if the clone is expanded.

TRBJ1-1	TRBD1	TRBV6-1	many	TGTGCCAGCATATACAGGGGGCCCACTGAAGCTTTCTTT	CASIYRGPTEAFF
TRBJ2-1	TRBD1	TRBV12-3/TRBV12-4	many	TGTGCCAGCAGTCCGGGACAGTACAATGAGCAGTTCTTC	CASSPGQYNEQFF
TRBJ2-5	-	TRBV25-1	-	TGTGCCAGCAGTGAGGGGGTCCCAGAGCCCCAGTACTTC	CASSEGVPEPQYF
TRBJ1-2	TRBD1	TRBV28	many	TGTGCCAGCAGTCTCAACAGGGGGGACTATGGCTACACCTTC	CASSLNRGDYGYTF
TRBJ1-6	-	TRBV6-5	many	TGTGCCAGCAGTTACTCGGACAGCTCCTATAATTCACCCCTCCACTTT	CASSYSDSSYNSPLHF
TRBJ2-5	-	TRBV27	-	TGTGCCAGCAGTTTCGCGGGGACCCAAGAGACCCAGTACTTC	CASSFAGTQETQYF
TRBJ2-3	-	TRBV5-3	-	TGTGCCAGCAGCGGTCCCCGGACGTGCACAGATACGCAGTATTTT	CASSGPRTCTDTQYF
TRBJ2-2	TRBD1	TRBV12-3/TRBV12-4	many	TGTGCCAGCAGTTTCGGGACAGTCCTCACCGGGGAGCTGTTTTTT	CASSFGTVLTGELFF
TRBJ1-1	-	TRBV13	-	TGTGCCAGCAGCCATGTCAGTTTGAACACTGAAGCTTTCTTT	CASSHVSLNTEAFF
TRBJ2-4	TRBD1	TRBV6-2/TRBV6-3	many	TGTGCCAGCAGCGGGACAGAAAACATTCAGTACTTC	CASSGTENIQYF
TRBJ2-7	TRBD1	TRBV5-3	-	TGTGCCAGCACCTTGCCCGTGAGATCTTTAGGGACAGGGGTTGGCGAGCAGTACTTC	CASTLPVRSLGTGVGEQYF
TRBJ1-1	-	TRBV15	few	TGTGCCACCAGCAGAGATCGAGGGACGGCTAACGTGGGACGGTTT	CATSRDRGTANVGRF
TRBJ2-3	-	TRBV27	-	TGTGCCAGCAGTTTATCCGATGTTTTGGATACGCAGTATTTT	CASSLSDVLDTQYF
TRBJ2-2	-	TRBV28	few	TGTGCCAGCAGTTTACCAATGAACACCGGGGAGCTGTTTTTT	CASSLPMNTGELFF
TRBJ2-1	TRBD1	TRBV5-1	many	TGCGCCAGCAGCTGGGGGACAGAAGAGCAGTTCTTC	CASSWGTEEQFF
TRBJ1-1	-	TRBV6-1	many	TGTGCCAGCAGTGAAACGGCGGTTGAAGCTTTCTTT	CASSETAVEAFF
TRBJ2-6	-	TRBV12-3/TRBV12-4	-	TGTGCCAGCAGACCCCGGGACTCTGGCTCTGGGGCCAACGTCCTGACTTTC	CASRPRDSGSGANVLTF
TRBJ2-1	TRBD2	TRBV7-9	few	TGTGCCAGCAGCTTAGGCCCGGGACTAGCGGGAGATGAGCAGTTCTTC	CASSLGPGLAGDEQFF
TRBJ2-3	TRBD2	TRBV12-3/TRBV12-4	many	TGTGCCAGCCGGGGGGGCGCAGACCCTAGCACAGATACGCAGTATTTT	CASRGGADPSTDTQYF
TRBJ1-2	-	TRBV12-3/TRBV12-4	few	TGTGCCAGCAGTTTAAGGGTTGACAACCCCAGAAGTGGCTACACCTTC	CASSLRVDNPRSGYTF
TRBJ2-1	TRBD2	TRBV7-9	-	TGTGCCAGCAGCAGCCAGGGACTAGCGGGGGGGCATGAGCAGTTCTTC	CASSSQGLAGGHEQFF
TRBJ2-3	-	TRBV12-3/TRBV12-4	many	TGTGCCAGCAGTTTATTCCTCTCCGGAACAGGGTCAAGTCCAGATACGCAGTATTTT	CASSLFLSGTGSSPDTQYF
TRBJ2-2	-	TRBV11-3	-	TGTGCCAGCAGCCACCGGGACTTCAGATACGGCACCAACACCGGGGAGCTGTTTTTT	CASSHRDFRYGTNTGELFF
TRBJ2-3	-	TRBV12-3/TRBV12-4	-	TGTGCCGGCAGTCTGTTGGATACGCAGTATTTT	CAGSLLDTQYF
TRBJ2-5	-	TRBV7-2	many	TGTGCCAGCAGCCTCCCCGGGGGAAGGGGTGAAGAGACCCAGTACTTC	CASSLPGGRGEETQYF
TRBJ2-3	-	TRBV27	once	TGTGCCAGCAGTTTGGCACCGGGGGCCCTTAGCACAGATACGCAGTGTTTT	CASSLAPGALSTDTQCF